What follows are 15 T cell receptor beta chains derived from one specimen sequenced in a study of control samples from healthy donors and cancer patients. Clones were sequenced by immunoSEQ multiplex PCR, and TCRdb holds only the in-frame ones, with some missing. Among around 120,000 clones listed, around 87% were seen once. Input material: blood. These receptors were obtained from a man in his 60s in good health.

CDR3 amino acids: CASSRDTTNYGYTF. CDR3 coding DNA: TGTGCCAGCAGCCGCGACACCACTAACTATGGCTACACCTTC. The chain uses TRBV5-4 and TRBJ1-2; unclear D gene. This CDR3 is 14 amino acids long. The ends were cut back, 4 bases at V and 0 bases at J, with 10 bases in the middle. Germline CDR1 reads SGHNT; CDR2 reads YYREEE (reference sequence).

The CDR3 bases are TGTGCCAGCAGCTTATATTTGGGGGCCACCGGGGAGCTGTTTTTT. Translation: CASSLYLGATGELFF. The chain carries TRBV7-3 and TRBJ2-2, with D tentatively TRBD1 (6 bases). Germline loops: CDR1 SGHTA, CDR2 FQGTGA. V was clipped by 2 bases and J by 4 bases, with 11 bases between them. The CDR3 has 15 residues.

This clone was seen only once. The chain uses TRBV19 and TRBJ1-5, with unresolved D. Trimming left V 8 bases short and J 0 bases short, with 11 bases between. This CDR3 spans 14 amino acids. Per germline, CDR1 LNHDA and CDR2 SQIVND (reference sequence). In nucleotides, the CDR3 is TGTGCCAGTGGTGGCCAATATAGCAATCAGCCCCAGCATTTT. Protein: CASGGQYSNQPQHF. Full variable domain (missing parts from reference TRBV19 and TRBJ1-5): DGGITQSPKYLFRKEGQNVTLSCEQNLNHDAMYWYRQDPGQGLRLIYYSQIVNDFQKGDIAEGYSVSREKKESFPLTVTSAQKNPTAFYLCASGGQYSNQPQHFGDGTRLSIL.

The genes are TRBV18 and TRBJ2-1; either TRBD1 or TRBD2 may fit D (5 bases each). The CDR3 length is 16 residues. The V gene's germline CDR1 is KGHSH and CDR2 LQKENI. The V gene lost 3 bases and the J gene lost 0 bases, with 12 bases spanning the gap. Here the CDR3 reads CASSPQGSGSYNEQFF. The CDR3 coding sequence is TGTGCCAGCTCACCTCAGGGAAGCGGCTCCTACAATGAGCAGTTCTTC. Variable domain in full (rest from reference TRBV18 and TRBJ2-1): NAGVMQNPRHLVRRRGQEARLRCSPMKGHSHVYWYRQLPEEGLKFMVYLQKENIIDESGMPKERFSAEFPKEGPSILRIQQVVRGDSAAYFCASSPQGSGSYNEQFFGPGTRLTVL.

For the CDR3, the DNA is TGTGCCAGCAGACAACCGGGCTCTGAGAATGAAAAACTGTTTTTT. Translated, it gives CASRQPGSENEKLFF. The V and J genes are TRBV27 and TRBJ1-4; D unclear. The germline gives CDR1 MNHEY, CDR2 SMNVEV (reference sequence). V was pared by 6 bases and J by 5 bases, with 16 bases between. The CDR3 spans 15 residues. The full variable domain, with the rest looked up from reference TRBV27 and TRBJ1-4, is EAQVTQNPRYLITVTGKKLTVTCSQNMNHEYMSWYRQDPGLGLRQIYYSMNVEVTDKGDVPEGYKVSRKEKRNFPLILESPSPNQTSLYFCASRQPGSENEKLFFGSGTQLSVL.

The rearrangement joins TRBV7-8 to TRBJ1-2; TRBD1 matches at 10 bases. There are 14 residues in the CDR3. Losses at the gene ends were 4 bases for V and 8 bases for J; bases not matched to a gene: 7. Germline V gives CDR1 SGHVS, CDR2 FQNEAQ. CDR3 sequence reads: CASSSGTGAGGYTF. CDR3 DNA: TGTGCCAGCAGCTCCGGGACAGGGGCGGGAGGCTACACCTTC. The complete variable domain, with remaining parts taken from reference TRBV7-8 and TRBJ1-2, reads GAGVSQSPRYKVAKRGQDVALRCDPISGHVSLFWYQQALGQGPEFLTYFQNEAQLDKSGLPSDRFFAERPEGSVSTLKIQRTQQEDSAVYLCASSSGTGAGGYTFGSGTRLTVV.

The rearrangement joins TRBV10-2 to TRBJ2-3; perhaps TRBD2 as D (6 bases). Per germline, CDR1 WSHSY and CDR2 SAAADI. Deletions cut 6 bases from V and 3 bases from J, with 13 bases between. The CDR3 is made up of 14 amino acids. The CDR3 DNA sequence: TGCGCCAGCAGGTTGGGACTCTCAACAGATACGCAGTATTTT. Protein product: CASRLGLSTDTQYF.

The J gene is TRBJ2-1, the V gene TRBV7-2, with 11 bases lining up with TRBD2. This CDR3 contains 17 residues. CDR1 is SGHTA and CDR2 is FQGNSA in the germline V gene. The trim removed 1 base at V and 6 bases at J, leaving 8 bases unmatched. This CDR3 reads CASSLDRTSGGFNEQFF. CDR3 DNA sequence: TGTGCCAGCAGCTTAGACCGTACTAGCGGGGGCTTCAATGAGCAGTTCTTC.

In DNA form, the CDR3 reads TGCAGTGCGGAAAAAGGAAACACCATATATTTT. Its protein product is CSAEKGNTIYF. The rearrangement joins TRBV20-1 to TRBJ1-3; D not certain. The CDR3 has 11 amino acids. Trimming removed 6 bases from V and 4 bases from J, with 7 bases in between. Germline V gene lookup returns CDR1 DFQATT and CDR2 SNEGSKA (reference sequence).

J is TRBJ1-1 and V is TRBV20-1; D call uncertain. The CDR3 totals 12 residues. Germline V gene sequence: CDR1 DFQATT, CDR2 SNEGSKA (reference sequence). The ends were cut back, 3 bases at V and 4 bases at J, with 9 bases in the middle. In nucleotides, the CDR3 is TGCAGTGCTAGTGGGCCGTCCACTGAAGCTTTCTTT. Amino acid sequence: CSASGPSTEAFF.

The rearrangement links TRBV6-5 to TRBJ2-2, with D unresolved. The germline gives CDR1 MNHEY, CDR2 SVGAGI. The germline V and J ends were trimmed by 2 bases and 1 base, with 5 bases remaining between them. The CDR3 has 14 amino acids. The CDR3, as DNA: TGTGCCAGCAGTTACGCTTTGAACACCGGGGAGCTGTTTTTT. It is translated as CASSYALNTGELFF.

The rearrangement links TRBV5-1 to TRBJ2-3, with 11 positions matching TRBD2. Germline CDR1 reads SGHRS; CDR2 reads YFSETQ. Trimming at V came to 0 bases and at J to 5 bases, leaving 5 bases not matched to a gene. This CDR3 comprises 16 residues. For the CDR3, the DNA is TGCGCCAGCAGCTTGGATAGCGGGGGGGCTGTAGATACGCAGTATTTT. This codes for CASSLDSGGAVDTQYF.

The chain combines TRBV27 with TRBJ1-1; TRBD1 matches at 8 bases. CDR3 length: 15 amino acids. The ends lost 8 bases at V and 1 base at J; junction bases unmatched: 9. CDR1 is MNHEY and CDR2 is SMNVEV in the germline V gene (reference sequence). CDR3 in DNA: TGTGCCAGCCTCAAGGGGACAGGTACGAACACTGAAGCTTTCTTT. Its translation: CASLKGTGTNTEAFF.

The CDR3 DNA sequence: TGCGCCAGCAGCCAAGATAACTCGCAGGGCTATGGCTACACCTTC. Protein: CASSQDNSQGYGYTF. The V call is TRBV4-1, the J call TRBJ1-2, with D tentatively TRBD1 (5 bases). Looked up from germline, CDR1 is MGHRA and CDR2 is YSYEKL. V was pared by 0 bases and J by 4 bases, with 12 bases between. This CDR3 contains 15 residues.

The rearrangement joins TRBV5-1 to TRBJ2-3, with D possibly being TRBD1 (5 bases). Germline V CDR1 and CDR2: SGHRS, YFSETQ. The CDR3 is 16 amino acids. The ends were cut back, 0 bases at V and 2 bases at J, with 13 bases in the middle. Here the CDR3 reads CASSLGAGLDTDTQYF. CDR3 in DNA: TGCGCCAGCAGCTTGGGGGCAGGGCTCGACACAGATACGCAGTATTTT.